This TCR beta chain emerged from a study of CD8 T cells in Susac syndrome. Reverse transcription of roughly 0.5 to 1 ug RNA was performed with random hexamers. The authors amplified TCR beta CDR3 across 54 Vbeta and 13 Jbeta using immunoSEQ multiplex PCR. MiXCR was run by TCRdb on the immunoSEQ multiplex PCR reads, yielding one entry per CDR3 protein. The sample contains around 130,000 distinct CDR3 sequences, 65% to 90% of which appear only once. TCR beta was sequenced from blood CD8+ and CD4+ T cells. Included as multiple sclerosis controls were treatment-naive patients who had stable or active relapsing-remitting disease. The CD8+ and CD4+ T cells were negatively isolated, with the TEMRA cells enriched by FACS. This clonotype showed up just once. Sequenced sample: CD8+ T cells from PBMCs. The sequence derives from a human donor with multiple sclerosis.

The chain's CDR3 is CASYRQVADGYTF. In nucleotides, the CDR3 is TGTGCCAGCTATCGGCAGGTTGCGGATGGCTACACCTTC. The chain is built from TRBV7-9 and TRBJ1-2; D is unresolved. CDR1 is SEHNR, CDR2 FQNEAQ, per germline (reference sequence). Trimming removed 8 bases from V and 6 bases from J, with 16 bases in between. CDR3 length equals 13 residues.